This T cell receptor (beta chain) was identified in a study of CD8 T cells in Susac syndrome. The sample holds a few counts of this clonotype. Its antigen remains unidentified. With 6 bases clipped from V and 4 bases from J, the junction kept 7 bases outside the gene matches. Per the germline V gene, CDR1 is GTSNPN and CDR2 is SVGIG (reference sequence). This CDR3 region has 13 residues. Study results and limitations: Only a relatively small number of individuals were included in the TCR sequencing and HLA analysis.

The RNA, roughly 0.5 to 1 ug, was put through reverse transcription using random hexamers. Across 54 Vbeta and 13 Jbeta, TCR beta CDR3 was amplified with immunoSEQ multiplex PCR. Each CDR3 protein gets one entry after TCRdb re-called the immunoSEQ multiplex PCR reads with MiXCR. The table includes some 130,000 distinct CDR3 sequences, around 86% detected once. Sequencing of TCR beta was undertaken in CD8+ and CD4+ T cells derived from blood. TEMRA cells were FACS-enriched, with CD8+ and CD4+ T cells isolated negatively. This clonotype was obtained from a human donor with multiple sclerosis. Sequencing input: CD8+ T cells from PBMCs. The V call is TRBV30, the J call TRBJ2-7, with 9 bases aligning to TRBD1. The CDR3, as DNA: TGTGCCTGCTGGACAGGGGAGTCGTACGAGCAGTACTTC. Translated: CACWTGESYEQYF.